The rows below give T cell receptor beta chains drawn from one sample of a study of blood T cell repertoires in COVID-19. The method was immunoSEQ multiplex PCR; TCRdb's version includes in-frame clones alone and lacks a portion of them. The sample records about 56,000 clones, roughly nine tenths being singletons. The specimen sequenced was peripheral blood. These receptors were obtained from a woman aged 60-75 years with COVID-19, enrolled during active disease. Each CDR3 is given with its conserved first and last residue. The D gene is left open where the match is weak. For some rows the clone size is stated as once, few or many, or as a class when expanded; others skip it.

CDR3nt: TGCGCCAGCAGCCCAACCGGAGGAGACTATGGCTACACCTTC; CDR3aa: CASSPTGGDYGYTF; v_gene: TRBV4-1; abundance: .; d_gene: .; j_gene: TRBJ1-2
CDR3nt: TGTGCCAGCAGTCCCTCGGACGAGCAGTACTTC; CDR3aa: CASSPSDEQYF; v_gene: TRBV28; abundance: .; d_gene: .; j_gene: TRBJ2-7
CDR3nt: TGTGCCAGCAGGTCTAATTGGGGGCCCAACACCGGGGAGCTGTTTTTT; CDR3aa: CASRSNWGPNTGELFF; v_gene: TRBV11-2; abundance: .; d_gene: .; j_gene: TRBJ2-2
CDR3nt: TGTGCCTGGAGTGTACTGGGAGGGAGCTATGGCTACACCTTC; CDR3aa: CAWSVLGGSYGYTF; v_gene: TRBV30; abundance: once; d_gene: .; j_gene: TRBJ1-2
CDR3nt: TGTGCCAGCAGTGAGAATACAGGGGCCCAACACTCACCCCTCCACTTT; CDR3aa: CASSENTGAQHSPLHF; v_gene: TRBV2; abundance: .; d_gene: TRBD1; j_gene: TRBJ1-6
CDR3nt: TGTGCCTGGGGGGTGGGAACTAGCGACCAAGAGACCCAGTACTTC; CDR3aa: CAWGVGTSDQETQYF; v_gene: TRBV30; abundance: once; d_gene: TRBD2; j_gene: TRBJ2-5
CDR3nt: TGTGCCAGCAGGGAGACAGTCACCGGGGAGCTGTTTTTT; CDR3aa: CASRETVTGELFF; v_gene: TRBV6-6; abundance: .; d_gene: .; j_gene: TRBJ2-2
CDR3nt: TGTGCCACCTTGACTCCGCTCTCGGAGACCCAGTACTTC; CDR3aa: CATLTPLSETQYF; v_gene: TRBV6-5; abundance: .; d_gene: .; j_gene: TRBJ2-5
CDR3nt: TGTGCCAGCAGCCAAGAATTAGCGGGCTTCTCAGATACGCAGTATTTT; CDR3aa: CASSQELAGFSDTQYF; v_gene: TRBV3-1/TRBV3-2; abundance: .; d_gene: TRBD2; j_gene: TRBJ2-3
CDR3nt: TGTGCCAGCAGCGTAACCATAGCGGGGGAGCGCACCGGGGAGCTGTTTTTT; CDR3aa: CASSVTIAGERTGELFF; v_gene: TRBV9; abundance: .; d_gene: TRBD2; j_gene: TRBJ2-2
CDR3nt: TGCGCCAGCAGCCAGCGACAGGGGGCGAAGGATACGCAGTATTTT; CDR3aa: CASSQRQGAKDTQYF; v_gene: TRBV5-1; abundance: .; d_gene: TRBD1; j_gene: TRBJ2-3
CDR3nt: TGTGCCAGCAGCCAGATTGAGGGTTCACCCCTCCACTTT; CDR3aa: CASSQIEGSPLHF; v_gene: TRBV12-3/TRBV12-4; abundance: once; d_gene: .; j_gene: TRBJ1-6
CDR3nt: TGTGCCAGCAGCTTAGAGGGGAACAACGAGCAGTACTTC; CDR3aa: CASSLEGNNEQYF; v_gene: TRBV7-9; abundance: .; d_gene: .; j_gene: TRBJ2-7
CDR3nt: TGTGCCAGCAACTCCCTTGCACGCGTTGAAGCTTTCTTT; CDR3aa: CASNSLARVEAFF; v_gene: TRBV28; abundance: .; d_gene: .; j_gene: TRBJ1-1
CDR3nt: TGTGCCAGCAGCTACTACGGGAACACTGAAGCTTTCTTT; CDR3aa: CASSYYGNTEAFF; v_gene: TRBV3-1/TRBV3-2; abundance: once; d_gene: .; j_gene: TRBJ1-1
CDR3nt: TGTGCCAGCAGTTTAGATTGGAGTGAGTCCTTC; CDR3aa: CASSLDWSESF; v_gene: TRBV6-6; abundance: .; d_gene: .; j_gene: TRBJ1-2
CDR3nt: TGCGCCAGCAGTGGGACCCGGGACACTTCTAACTATGGCTACACCTTC; CDR3aa: CASSGTRDTSNYGYTF; v_gene: TRBV10-1; abundance: once; d_gene: .; j_gene: TRBJ1-2
CDR3nt: TGTGCCAGCAGTGAGTGGCGGGGGGGCCTTGGAACCAACGTCCTGACTTTC; CDR3aa: CASSEWRGGLGTNVLTF; v_gene: TRBV27; abundance: .; d_gene: TRBD2; j_gene: TRBJ2-6
CDR3nt: TGTGCCAGCAGTTTAGGGGGGCGTAGGACAGGGACCCAGTACTTC; CDR3aa: CASSLGGRRTGTQYF; v_gene: TRBV27; abundance: .; d_gene: .; j_gene: TRBJ2-5
CDR3nt: TGTGCCAGCAGTGTGGGACAGGGCCTAAATTCACCCCTCCACTTT; CDR3aa: CASSVGQGLNSPLHF; v_gene: TRBV6-6; abundance: few; d_gene: TRBD1; j_gene: TRBJ1-6
CDR3nt: TGCAGCGTTGCCAGGACTAGCCTAGAGCAGTTCTTC; CDR3aa: CSVARTSLEQFF; v_gene: TRBV29-1; abundance: .; d_gene: TRBD2; j_gene: TRBJ2-1
CDR3nt: TGTGCCAGCAGCTTGGCCGGGGCAGGGGTGGGCGGCTACACCTTC; CDR3aa: CASSLAGAGVGGYTF; v_gene: TRBV5-4; abundance: .; d_gene: .; j_gene: TRBJ1-2
CDR3nt: TGCGCCAGCAGCTTGGCGGGTTCCTACTATGGCTACACCTTC; CDR3aa: CASSLAGSYYGYTF; v_gene: TRBV5-1; abundance: .; d_gene: .; j_gene: TRBJ1-2